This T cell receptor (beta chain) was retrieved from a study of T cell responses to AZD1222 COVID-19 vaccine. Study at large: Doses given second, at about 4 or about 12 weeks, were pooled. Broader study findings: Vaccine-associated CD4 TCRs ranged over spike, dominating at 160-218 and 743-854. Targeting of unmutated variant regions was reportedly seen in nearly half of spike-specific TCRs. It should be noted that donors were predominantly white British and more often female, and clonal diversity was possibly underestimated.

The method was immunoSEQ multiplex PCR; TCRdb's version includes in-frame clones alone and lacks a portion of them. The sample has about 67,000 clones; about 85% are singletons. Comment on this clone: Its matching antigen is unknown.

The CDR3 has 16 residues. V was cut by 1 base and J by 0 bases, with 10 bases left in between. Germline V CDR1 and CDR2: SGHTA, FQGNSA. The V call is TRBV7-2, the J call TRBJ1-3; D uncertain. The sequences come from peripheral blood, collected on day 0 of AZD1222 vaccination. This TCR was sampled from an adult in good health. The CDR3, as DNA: TGTGCCAGCAGCTTAGGGGAGAGCCTCTCTGGAAACACCATATATTTT. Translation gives CASSLGESLSGNTIYF. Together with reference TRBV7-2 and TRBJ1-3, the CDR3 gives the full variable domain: GAGVSQSPSNKVTEKGKDVELRCDPISGHTALYWYRQSLGQGLEFLIYFQGNSAPDKSGLPSDRFSAERTGGSVSTLTIQRTQQEDSAVYLCASSLGESLSGNTIYFGEGSWLTVV.